This T cell receptor (beta chain) was identified during a study of blood T cell repertoires in COVID-19. Only in-frame clones appear in the TCRdb table, and some are missing; sequencing was by immunoSEQ multiplex PCR. The table lists over 150,000 clones, 80% to 90% of them singletons. The sequence came from a woman of 80 years or more with acute or convalescent COVID-19. Source material: peripheral blood.

CDR3 sequence: CASSIGAGLADTQYF. Here the CDR3 DNA reads TGTGCCAGTAGTATAGGGGCAGGGTTAGCAGATACGCAGTATTTT. This chain joins TRBV19 and TRBJ2-3; perhaps TRBD1 as D (5 bases). The germline V and J ends were trimmed by 1 base and 4 bases, with 12 bases remaining between them. Germline CDR1 LNHDA, CDR2 SQIVND (reference sequence). CDR3 length: 15 amino acids.